This T cell receptor beta chain stems from a study of control samples from healthy donors and cancer patients. Profiled with immunoSEQ multiplex PCR; TCRdb holds only in-frame clones, not every one. The sample lists around 94,000 clones; about 91% were seen once. The CDR3 spans 13 residues. With 7 bases removed from V and 0 bases from J, the gap between germline ends came to 7 bases. The chain has TRBV12-3 or TRBV12-4 and TRBJ1-5; no firm D call. The sequence was obtained from a woman in her late teens or twenties in good health. Sequenced material: blood. CDR3 sequence (DNA): TGTGCCAGCACCCAGATTAGCAATCAGCCCCAGCATTTT. Protein sequence: CASTQISNQPQHF.